This T cell receptor beta chain derives from a study of high-grade serous ovarian cancer treatment subgroups. For the study at large: Each sample yielded on average 7,494 unique TCR beta rearrangements from roughly 15,000 reads. Findings of the study overall: The analyses considered CDR3 and ignored CDR1 and CDR2. Tumors within one patient showed repertoire similarity of roughly 0.1 to 0.8. TCR relatedness rose with neoantigen level and trended with mutation load.

Tumor samples were taken before definitive surgery or chemotherapy. The table came from immunoSEQ multiplex PCR; TCRdb's copy has only in-frame clones and leaves some out. The profile shows around 8,000 clones, under 80% of them singletons. A word on this clone: Its antigen is undetermined.

Germline trimming cut 4 bases from V and 4 bases from J; bases unmatched to any gene: 4. The CDR3 totals 14 residues. Per the germline V gene, CDR1 is KGHSH and CDR2 is LQKENI. The sequence was obtained from a human donor with high-grade serous ovarian cancer. The chain has TRBV18 and TRBJ1-1; TRBD1 aligns across 9 bases. The sequencing sample was made of tumor tissue. The CDR3 spells CASSLQQGATEAFF. The CDR3 DNA reads TGTGCCAGCTCACTTCAACAGGGGGCCACTGAAGCTTTCTTT.